Below, one T cell receptor (beta chain) is given with its context. This sample is drawn from a study of blood T cell repertoires in COVID-19. Study-wide background: The study drew acute and convalescent COVID-19 samples from the United States, Italy and Spain. Sample material is recorded as cDNA or gDNA derived from T cells, B-cell-depleted T cells, or PBMCs.

TCRdb's copy holds only in-frame clones and misses some; the assay was immunoSEQ multiplex PCR. In the table there are approximately 350,000 clones, 80% to 85% of which are singletons. Participants, roughly 18 to 90 years old, spanned approximately 26 US areas. All recovered Cohort 3 donors got two negative PCRs, got clearance, or saw symptom resolution. The TCR originated in a woman aged 50 to 60 who had recovered from COVID-19. Sequenced: PBMCs or T cells enriched from blood (not recorded which).

For the CDR3, the DNA is TGTGCCAGCAGCTTGGGCGGCATGAACACTGAAGCTTTCTTT. It yields the protein CASSLGGMNTEAFF. The chain joins TRBV5-5 to TRBJ1-1; D ambiguous. The germline CDR1 and CDR2 sequences are SGHKS and YYEKEE (reference sequence). CDR3 length: 14 residues. Trimming pared 0 bases from V and 0 bases from J, leaving 6 bases between.